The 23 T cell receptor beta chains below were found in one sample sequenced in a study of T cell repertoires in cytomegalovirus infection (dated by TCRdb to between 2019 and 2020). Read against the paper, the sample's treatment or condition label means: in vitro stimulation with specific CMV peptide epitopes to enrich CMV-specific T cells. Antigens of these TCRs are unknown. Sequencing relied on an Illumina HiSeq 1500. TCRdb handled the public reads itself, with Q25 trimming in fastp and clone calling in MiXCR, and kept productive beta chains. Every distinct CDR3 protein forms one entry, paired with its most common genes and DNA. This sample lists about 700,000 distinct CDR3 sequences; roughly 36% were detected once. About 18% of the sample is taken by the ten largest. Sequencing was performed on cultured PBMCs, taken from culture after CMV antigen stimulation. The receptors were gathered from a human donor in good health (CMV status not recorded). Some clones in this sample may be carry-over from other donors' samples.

CDR3 DNA sequence: TGTGCCAGCTTACCCCCGTGGGGCTCTGGGGCCAACGTCCTGACTTTC. This gives the protein CASLPPWGSGANVLTF. The rearrangement uses TRBV28 and TRBJ2-6; D gene unclear. Per germline, CDR1 MDHEN and CDR2 SYDVKM. The CDR3 runs to 16 residues. The V and J ends lost 8 bases and 0 bases respectively, with 14 bases between them.

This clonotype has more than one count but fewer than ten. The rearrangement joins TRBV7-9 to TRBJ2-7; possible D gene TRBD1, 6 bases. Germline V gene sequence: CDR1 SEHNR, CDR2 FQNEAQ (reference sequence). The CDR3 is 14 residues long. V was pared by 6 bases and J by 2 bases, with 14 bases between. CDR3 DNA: TGTGCCAGCAGTCCATGGGACAAACCCTACGAGCAGTACTTC. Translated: CASSPWDKPYEQYF. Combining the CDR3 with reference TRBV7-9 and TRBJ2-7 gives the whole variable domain DTGVSQNPRHKITKRGQNVTFRCDPISEHNRLYWYRQTLGQGPEFLTYFQNEAQLEKSRLLSDRFSAERPKGSFSTLEIQRTEQGDSAMYLCASSPWDKPYEQYFGPGTRLTVT.

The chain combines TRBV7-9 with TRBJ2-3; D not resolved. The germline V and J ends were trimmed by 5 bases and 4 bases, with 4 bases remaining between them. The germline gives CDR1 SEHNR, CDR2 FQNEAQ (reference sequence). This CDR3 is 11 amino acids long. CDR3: CASSDADTQYF. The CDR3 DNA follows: TGTGCCAGCAGCGATGCAGATACGCAGTATTTT.

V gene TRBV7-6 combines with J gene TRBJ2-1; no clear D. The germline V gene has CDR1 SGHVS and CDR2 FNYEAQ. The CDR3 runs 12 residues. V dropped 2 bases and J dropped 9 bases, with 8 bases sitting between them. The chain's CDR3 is CASSLNGPEQFF. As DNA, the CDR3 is TGTGCCAGCAGCTTAAATGGCCCTGAGCAGTTCTTC.

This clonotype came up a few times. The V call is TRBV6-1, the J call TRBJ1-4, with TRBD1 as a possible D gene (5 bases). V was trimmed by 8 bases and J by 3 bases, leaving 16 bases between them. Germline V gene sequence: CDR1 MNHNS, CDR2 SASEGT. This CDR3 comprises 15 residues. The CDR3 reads CASGIQQAANEKLFF. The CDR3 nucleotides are TGTGCCAGCGGCATTCAACAGGCGGCTAATGAAAAACTGTTTTTT.

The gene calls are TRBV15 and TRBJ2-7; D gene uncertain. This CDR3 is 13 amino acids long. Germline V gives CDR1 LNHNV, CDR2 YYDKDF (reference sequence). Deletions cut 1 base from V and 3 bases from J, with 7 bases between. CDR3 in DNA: TGTGCCACCAGCAGAGGTAACGTCTACGAGCAGTACTTC. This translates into CATSRGNVYEQYF.

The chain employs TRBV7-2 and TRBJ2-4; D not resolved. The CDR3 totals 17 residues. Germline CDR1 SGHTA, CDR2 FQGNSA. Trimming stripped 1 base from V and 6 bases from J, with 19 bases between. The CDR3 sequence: CASSLEDGRRVRNIQYF. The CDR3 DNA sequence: TGTGCCAGCAGCTTAGAGGACGGCCGCCGGGTCAGAAACATTCAGTACTTC.

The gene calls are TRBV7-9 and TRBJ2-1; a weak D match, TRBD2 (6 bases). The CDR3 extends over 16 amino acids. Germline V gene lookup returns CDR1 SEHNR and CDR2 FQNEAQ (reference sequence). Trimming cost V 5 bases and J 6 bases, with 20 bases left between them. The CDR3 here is CASSPRMGLPVNEQFF. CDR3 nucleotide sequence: TGTGCCAGCAGCCCACGTATGGGACTGCCGGTCAATGAGCAGTTCTTC. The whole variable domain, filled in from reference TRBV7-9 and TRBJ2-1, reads DTGVSQNPRHKITKRGQNVTFRCDPISEHNRLYWYRQTLGQGPEFLTYFQNEAQLEKSRLLSDRFSAERPKGSFSTLEIQRTEQGDSAMYLCASSPRMGLPVNEQFFGPGTRLTVL.

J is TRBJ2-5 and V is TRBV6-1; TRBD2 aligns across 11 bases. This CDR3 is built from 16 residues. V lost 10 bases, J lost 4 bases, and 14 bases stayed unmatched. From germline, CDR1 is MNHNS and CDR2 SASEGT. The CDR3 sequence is CATKLAGEGGPETQYF. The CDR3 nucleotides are TGTGCCACCAAACTAGCGGGAGAGGGGGGGCCAGAGACCCAGTACTTC.

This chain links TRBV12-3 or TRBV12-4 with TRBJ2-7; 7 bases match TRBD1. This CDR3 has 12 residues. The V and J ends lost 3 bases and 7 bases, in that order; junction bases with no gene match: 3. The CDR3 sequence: CASSLGRGEQYF. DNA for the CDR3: TGTGCCAGCAGTTTGGGCAGGGGGGAGCAGTACTTC.

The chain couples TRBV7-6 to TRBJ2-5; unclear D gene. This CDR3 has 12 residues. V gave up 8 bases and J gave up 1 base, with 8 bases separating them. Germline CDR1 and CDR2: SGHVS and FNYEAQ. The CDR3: CASASSQETQYF. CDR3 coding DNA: TGTGCCAGCGCGAGCAGCCAAGAGACCCAGTACTTC.

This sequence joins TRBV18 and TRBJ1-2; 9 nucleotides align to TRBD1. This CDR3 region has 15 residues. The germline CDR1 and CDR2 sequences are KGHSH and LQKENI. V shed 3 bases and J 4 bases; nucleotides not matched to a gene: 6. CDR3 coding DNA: TGTGCCAGCTCACCGGACAGGGGAGGTGGCTATGGCTACACCTTC. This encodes CASSPDRGGGYGYTF. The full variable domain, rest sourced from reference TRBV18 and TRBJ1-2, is NAGVMQNPRHLVRRRGQEARLRCSPMKGHSHVYWYRQLPEEGLKFMVYLQKENIIDESGMPKERFSAEFPKEGPSILRIQQVVRGDSAAYFCASSPDRGGGYGYTFGSGTRLTVV.

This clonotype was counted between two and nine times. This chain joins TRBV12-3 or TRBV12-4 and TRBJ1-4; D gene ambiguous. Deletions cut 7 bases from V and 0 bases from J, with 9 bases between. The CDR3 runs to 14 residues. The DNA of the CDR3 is TGTGCCAGCATTCTGCTAGCAACTAATGAAAAACTGTTTTTT. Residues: CASILLATNEKLFF.

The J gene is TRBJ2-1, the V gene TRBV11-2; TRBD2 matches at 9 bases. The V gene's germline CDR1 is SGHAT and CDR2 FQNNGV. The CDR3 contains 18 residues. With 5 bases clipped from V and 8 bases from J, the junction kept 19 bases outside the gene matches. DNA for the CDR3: TGTGCCAGCAGCCGCCGCGGAGCGGGGGGACTAGTACTGGATGAGCAGTTCTTC. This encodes CASSRRGAGGLVLDEQFF.

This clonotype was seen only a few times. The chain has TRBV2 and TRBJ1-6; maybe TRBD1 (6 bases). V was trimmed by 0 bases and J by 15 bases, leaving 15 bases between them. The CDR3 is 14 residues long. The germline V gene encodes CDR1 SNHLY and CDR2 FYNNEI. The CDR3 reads CASSEALNAGDLHF. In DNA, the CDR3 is TGTGCCAGCAGTGAAGCGCTAAATGCAGGGGACCTCCACTTT.

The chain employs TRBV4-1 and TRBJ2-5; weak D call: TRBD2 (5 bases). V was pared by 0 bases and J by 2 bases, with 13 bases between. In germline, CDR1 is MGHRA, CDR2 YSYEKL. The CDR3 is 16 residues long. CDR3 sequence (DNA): TGCGCCAGCAGCCAAGAAATGTTCGGGGAGCAAGAGACCCAGTACTTC. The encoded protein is CASSQEMFGEQETQYF.

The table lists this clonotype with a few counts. The CDR3 DNA follows: TGTGCCAGCAGGAAGAGGGAAATCTCCTACGAGCAGTACTTC. Protein: CASRKREISYEQYF. The chain is built from TRBV2 and TRBJ2-7, with a tentative D call TRBD2 (5 bases). Trimming shortened V by 6 bases and J by 0 bases, and 12 bases separated the two germline ends. Germline V lookup: CDR1 SNHLY, CDR2 FYNNEI. CDR3 length equals 14 residues.

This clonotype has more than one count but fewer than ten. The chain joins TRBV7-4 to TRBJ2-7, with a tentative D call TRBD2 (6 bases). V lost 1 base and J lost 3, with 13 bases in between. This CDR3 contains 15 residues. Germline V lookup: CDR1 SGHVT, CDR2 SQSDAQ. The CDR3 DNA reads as TGTGCCAGCAGCTTAGGGTCCAGGCGGGGCTACGAGCAGTACTTC. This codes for CASSLGSRRGYEQYF.

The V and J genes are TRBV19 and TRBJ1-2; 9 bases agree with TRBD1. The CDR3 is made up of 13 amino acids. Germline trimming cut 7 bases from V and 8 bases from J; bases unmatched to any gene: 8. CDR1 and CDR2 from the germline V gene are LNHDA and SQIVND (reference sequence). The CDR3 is CASNNRGPGGYTF. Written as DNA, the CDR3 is TGTGCCAGTAACAACAGGGGGCCAGGGGGCTACACCTTC.

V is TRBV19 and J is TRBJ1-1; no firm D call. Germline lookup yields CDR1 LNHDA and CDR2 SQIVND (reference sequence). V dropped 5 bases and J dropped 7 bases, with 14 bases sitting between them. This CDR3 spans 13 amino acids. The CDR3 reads CASSEGRWSEAFF. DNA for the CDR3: TGTGCCAGTAGTGAGGGCAGATGGAGTGAAGCTTTCTTT.

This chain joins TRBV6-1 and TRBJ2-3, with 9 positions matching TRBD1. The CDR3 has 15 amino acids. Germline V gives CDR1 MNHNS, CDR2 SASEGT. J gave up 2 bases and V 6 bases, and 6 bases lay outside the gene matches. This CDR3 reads CASSGGQGFTDTQYF. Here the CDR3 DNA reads TGTGCCAGCAGCGGGGGACAGGGTTTCACAGATACGCAGTATTTT.

CDR3: CSAIILRGVDNEQFF. Here the CDR3 DNA reads TGCAGTGCTATAATCTTGCGGGGGGTGGACAATGAGCAGTTCTTC. The V call is TRBV20-1, the J call TRBJ2-1; 8 positions match TRBD2. J lost 5 bases, V lost 4 bases, and 10 bases had no gene match. Germline V gives CDR1 DFQATT, CDR2 SNEGSKA (reference sequence). This CDR3 is built from 15 residues.

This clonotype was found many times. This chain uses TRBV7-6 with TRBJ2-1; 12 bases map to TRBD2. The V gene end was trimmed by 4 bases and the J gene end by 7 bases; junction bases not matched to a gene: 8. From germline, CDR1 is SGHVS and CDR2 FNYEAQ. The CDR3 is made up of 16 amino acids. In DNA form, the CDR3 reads TGTGCCAGCAGCTCAATGACTAGCGGGAGTGGGAATGAGCAGTTCTTC. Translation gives CASSSMTSGSGNEQFF.